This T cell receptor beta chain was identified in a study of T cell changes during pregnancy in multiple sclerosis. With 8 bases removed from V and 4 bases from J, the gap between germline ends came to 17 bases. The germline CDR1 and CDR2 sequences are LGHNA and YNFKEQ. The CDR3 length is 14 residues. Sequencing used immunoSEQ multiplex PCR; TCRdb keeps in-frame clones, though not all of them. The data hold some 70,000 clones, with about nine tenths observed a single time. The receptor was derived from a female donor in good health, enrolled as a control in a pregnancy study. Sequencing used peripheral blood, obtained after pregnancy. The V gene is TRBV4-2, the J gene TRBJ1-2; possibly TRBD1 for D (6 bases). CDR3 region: CASSGGGAGYGYTF. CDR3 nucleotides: TGTGCCAGCTCGGGGGGCGGAGCAGGCTATGGCTACACCTTC.